Here is one TCR beta chain with its context. Antigen unknown. 5'RACE with constant-segment primers yielded barcoded, UMI-tagged TCR alpha and TCR beta cDNA libraries. Each CDR3 protein gets one entry after TCRdb re-called the 5' RACE reads with MiXCR. Among roughly 300,000 distinct CDR3 sequences listed, 8.2% were seen once. This sample was included in a study of T-cell memory formation after mild COVID-19. Study-level information: Clusters of TCRs were largely donor specific. Points from the study as a whole: The SARS-CoV-2 specificity of second-wave clones reaching peak at day 37 remained unverified. CD4+ clones that contracted lay mainly in CM and EM; CD8+ ones lay in EMRA.

Source material: PBMCs or a T cell subset sorted from them (not recorded which). This clonotype originated in a man aged 18 to 30 who had mild COVID-19 (a few samples of this study predate the infection). Cell type and time point are not known.

The CDR3 here is CASSSMGTDTQYF. As DNA, the CDR3 is TGTGCCAGCAGCTCAATGGGCACAGATACGCAGTATTTT. This sequence joins TRBV3-1 and TRBJ2-3; the D is unclear. CDR1 and CDR2 (germline): LGHDT, YNNKEL (reference sequence). CDR3 size: 13 residues. With 5 bases removed from V and 1 base from J, the gap between germline ends came to 7 bases.